Listed here are 5 T cell receptor beta chains from one sample, sequenced in a study of blood T cell repertoires in COVID-19. Produced via immunoSEQ multiplex PCR; TCRdb's table is partial and in-frame only. The data contain fewer than 250,000 clones, around 86% of them singletons. Source material: PBMCs or T cells enriched from blood (not recorded which). These receptors were collected from a man younger than 40 in a cohort exposed to, infected with or recovered from COVID-19 (not recorded which).

This chain joins TRBV9 and TRBJ2-1, with 15 positions matching TRBD2. CDR1 is SGDLS, CDR2 YYNGEE, per germline. This CDR3 comprises 17 residues. J was trimmed by 7 bases and V by 3 bases; bases with no gene match: 8. CDR3: CASSEPPGTSGRNEQFF. CDR3 sequence (DNA): TGTGCCAGCAGCGAACCACCAGGGACTAGCGGGAGGAATGAGCAGTTCTTC.

The chain is built from TRBV28 and TRBJ2-5, with D possibly being TRBD2 (7 bases). The germline V gene has CDR1 MDHEN and CDR2 SYDVKM. V gave up 10 bases and J gave up 5 bases, with 23 bases separating them. The CDR3 has 15 residues. The CDR3 loop reads CATSPFGGARETQYF. Here the CDR3 DNA reads TGTGCCACTAGCCCCTTTGGGGGGGCACGGGAGACCCAGTACTTC.

The chain employs TRBV19 and TRBJ1-5, with D tentatively TRBD1 (5 bases). The V end lost 3 bases, the J end lost 3 bases, and 9 bases lay between the germline ends. This CDR3 has 14 amino acids. Germline loops: CDR1 LNHDA, CDR2 SQIVND (reference sequence). The CDR3 protein is CASSMVGHNQPQHF. The CDR3 DNA is TGTGCCAGTAGTATGGTCGGACACAATCAGCCCCAGCATTTT.

The chain has TRBV19 and TRBJ2-4; 10 nucleotides agree with TRBD2. V lost 7 bases, J lost 9 bases, and 12 bases stayed unmatched. This CDR3 is 15 amino acids long. Germline values: CDR1 LNHDA, CDR2 SQIVND (reference sequence). The CDR3: CASTPSGSQFGIQYF. CDR3 nucleotide sequence: TGTGCCAGTACCCCTAGCGGGAGTCAGTTTGGCATTCAGTACTTC.

This clone is a singleton in its sample. This chain uses TRBV19 with TRBJ1-1, with 8 bases matching TRBD1. Germline V lookup: CDR1 LNHDA, CDR2 SQIVND (reference sequence). J was trimmed by 6 bases and V by 6 bases; bases with no gene match: 9. The CDR3 has 14 amino acids. CDR3 DNA: TGTGCCAGTAGGGGTGACAGGGGAAACCCTGAAGCTTTCTTT. The encoded protein is CASRGDRGNPEAFF.